These 9 T cell receptor beta chains share one sample of origin, sequenced in a study of cytomegalovirus exposure and HLA in healthy donors. Researchers ran the PCR with 60 Vbeta and 13 Jbeta primers. Here immunoSEQ multiplex PCR was the method, and the copy in TCRdb shows in-frame clones only, minus some. The data show roughly 160,000 clones, with about four fifths seen just once and 7% held by the top ten. Material for sequencing was PBMCs. Receptor source: a woman aged 25 to 39 in good health and CMV-seropositive.

This clone showed up just a few times. The chain has TRBV25-1 and TRBJ1-6; D is ambiguous. Trimming shortened V by 4 bases and J by 10 bases, and 8 bases separated the two germline ends. Germline CDR1 is MGHDK and CDR2 is SYGVNS. The length of the CDR3 is 12 residues. The CDR3 coding sequence is TGTGCCAGCAGTGCTTACAACTCACCCCTCCACTTT. Its protein is CASSAYNSPLHF. Complete variable domain (other parts from reference TRBV25-1 and TRBJ1-6): EADIYQTPRYLVIGTGKKITLECSQTMGHDKMYWYQQDPGMELHLIHYSYGVNSTEKGDLSSESTVSRIRTEHFPLTLESARPSHTSQYLCASSAYNSPLHFGNGTRLTVT.

This chain links TRBV29-1 with TRBJ2-7, with 9 bases that match TRBD1. This CDR3 contains 12 residues. The V gene's germline CDR1 is SQVTM and CDR2 ANQGSEA. The V and J ends lost 6 bases and 4 bases, in that order; junction bases with no gene match: 4. CDR3 residues: CSVSTGGYEQYF. CDR3 nucleotide sequence: TGCAGCGTATCGACAGGGGGTTACGAGCAGTACTTC.

The gene calls are TRBV5-6 and TRBJ2-1; the D gene is possibly TRBD1 (6 bases). The CDR3 length is 16 residues. Trimming pared 4 bases from V and 0 bases from J, leaving 14 bases between. CDR1 and CDR2 (germline): SGHDT, YYEEEE. The CDR3 region has the DNA TGTGCCAGCAGCCATGGGGGCGGGTTCTCCTACAATGAGCAGTTCTTC. This gives the protein CASSHGGGFSYNEQFF.

This clone occurred once. The chain recombines TRBV6-1 with TRBJ1-3; TRBD1 might be the D (5 bases). V was trimmed by 10 bases and J by 1 base, leaving 17 bases between them. Germline CDR1 and CDR2: MNHNS and SASEGT. The CDR3 has 15 residues. This CDR3 is CANRDRGDSGNTIYF. Written as DNA, the CDR3 is TGTGCCAACAGAGATCGGGGGGATTCTGGAAACACCATATATTTT.

This clone was observed a few times. The chain joins TRBV28 to TRBJ1-2, with D maybe TRBD1 (5 bases). CDR1 and CDR2 from the germline V gene are MDHEN and SYDVKM. V lost 3 bases and J 7 bases, leaving 12 bases between the germline ends. The CDR3 has 13 residues. CDR3 nucleotide sequence: TGTGCCAGCAGTTTTGGAGGGGTACCTGGCTACACCTTC. This encodes CASSFGGVPGYTF.

About this clone itself: The same CDR3 can be traced to other DNA sequences in this sample. The rearrangement links TRBV19 to TRBJ1-1; a weak D match, TRBD1 (5 bases). Trimming removed 2 bases at V and 5 bases at J, with 12 bases between. Germline CDR1 LNHDA, CDR2 SQIVND (reference sequence). The CDR3 contains 14 residues. The CDR3 reads CASSIWAGGTEAFF. The CDR3 DNA reads TGTGCCAGTAGTATATGGGCTGGGGGGACTGAAGCTTTCTTT.

V gene TRBV4-1 combines with J gene TRBJ2-1; 9 bases line up with TRBD2. CDR1 and CDR2 from the germline V gene are MGHRA and YSYEKL. V lost 1 base to trimming and J lost 2 bases; unmatched junction nucleotides: 0. The CDR3 extends over 15 amino acids. The CDR3 sequence: CASSQASGTYNEQFF. In DNA, the CDR3 is TGCGCCAGCAGCCAAGCTAGCGGGACCTACAATGAGCAGTTCTTC.

The rearrangement links TRBV2 to TRBJ2-7; D may be TRBD2 (5 bases). Trimming took 4 bases from V and 9 from J, leaving 16 bases between them. This CDR3 has 13 residues. From germline, CDR1 is SNHLY and CDR2 FYNNEI. CDR3 region: CASSVLDLTGQYF. The CDR3 DNA reads TGTGCCAGCAGTGTACTAGATTTAACTGGGCAGTACTTC.

The chain employs TRBV4-2 and TRBJ2-1; D possibly corresponds to TRBD2 (5 bases). The V end lost 0 bases, the J end lost 5 bases, and 11 bases lay between the germline ends. The CDR3 sequence is 15 residues long. The germline V gene has CDR1 LGHNA and CDR2 YNFKEQ. CDR3 residues: CASSQDLSADNEQFF. CDR3 nucleotide sequence: TGTGCCAGCAGCCAAGATCTGTCAGCGGACAATGAGCAGTTCTTC.